This T cell receptor beta chain was retrieved from a study of tumor and adjacent non-tumor tissue in lung cancer. For the study at large: Histology: about a dozen adenocarcinoma, 2 squamous cell carcinoma, 1 small cell lung cancer. Aged roughly 30 to 76 years, patients included fewer than 11 men and roughly 5 women with stage I to III disease. Study observations and caveats: Tumor repertoires had a smaller top 100 clone share than normal lung.

Three rounds of nested PCR, following a modified ARM-PCR protocol, produced the TCRbeta library. Each CDR3 protein is one row after TCRdb ran MiXCR on the multiplex PCR reads. Of approximately 71,000 distinct CDR3 sequences listed, about three fifths were seen once; the top ten hold 20% to 25%. The CDR3 has 14 amino acids. Germline lookup yields CDR1 MNHEY and CDR2 SMNVEV (reference sequence). Note on this clonotype: Its specificity is unknown. Sequence at one end of the junction differs from germline and may be a read error.

The template was RNA from unsorted bulk tissue. Donors were chemotherapy-naive, newly diagnosed lung cancer surgical patients in China, August–November 2014. This receptor was identified in a man aged 45-60 years with non-small cell lung cancer. The specimen was lung tumor tissue. V and J are TRBV27 and TRBJ2-1, with TRBD2 matching over 11 bases. The DNA for the CDR3 is TGTGCCAGCTCTGAGGTAGCGGGGGGGCATGAGCAGTTTTTC. This gives the protein CASSEVAGGHEQFF.